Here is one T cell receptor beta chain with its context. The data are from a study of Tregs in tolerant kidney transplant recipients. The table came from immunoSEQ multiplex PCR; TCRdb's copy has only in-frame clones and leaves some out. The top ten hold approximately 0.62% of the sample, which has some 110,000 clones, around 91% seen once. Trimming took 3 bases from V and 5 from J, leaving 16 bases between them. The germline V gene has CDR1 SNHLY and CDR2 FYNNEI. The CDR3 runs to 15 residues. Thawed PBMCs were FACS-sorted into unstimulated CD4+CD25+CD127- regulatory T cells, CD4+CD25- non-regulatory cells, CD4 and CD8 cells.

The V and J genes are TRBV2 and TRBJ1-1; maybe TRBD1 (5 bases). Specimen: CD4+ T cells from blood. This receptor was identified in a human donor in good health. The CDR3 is CASSEPLGGRTEAFF. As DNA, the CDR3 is TGTGCCAGCAGTGAGCCCCTCGGGGGGAGGACTGAAGCTTTCTTT.